This T cell receptor beta chain came from a study of blood T cells in healthy people across ages. The study, taken as a whole, reports: PBMC samples, being unsorted, prevented any conclusive comparison of naive and antigen-experienced cells. Long-lived donors carried more naive CD4+ cells and greater diversity than aged donors.

All donors came from Russia, were Caucasian and healthy, and spanned ages about 6 to 100. With regard to this clonotype: Its cognate antigen is unknown.

The CDR3 is 14 residues long. The V gene's germline CDR1 is SGHTA and CDR2 FQGNSA. The V end was cut by 3 bases, the J end by 6 bases, with 12 bases between. The use of a sample-barcoded 5' primer and a J-beta primer mix characterized a second PCR of roughly 6 to 11 cycles. Every cDNA molecule bore a tag from a template-switch adaptor containing 12 random nucleotides. TCRdb redid the calling of the 5' RACE reads with MiXCR, one entry per CDR3 protein. The sample lists around 790,000 distinct CDR3 sequences, around 42% occurring once. The V call is TRBV7-2, the J call TRBJ2-1; D call uncertain. The TCR was taken from a man aged 60 to 75 in good health. Sequencing used blood. This chain's CDR3 is CASSFQSWGNEQFF. In DNA, the CDR3 is TGTGCCAGCAGCTTTCAATCTTGGGGCAATGAGCAGTTCTTC. Full variable domain (remainder filled in from reference TRBV7-2 and TRBJ2-1): GAGVSQSPSNKVTEKGKDVELRCDPISGHTALYWYRQSLGQGLEFLIYFQGNSAPDKSGLPSDRFSAERTGGSVSTLTIQRTQQEDSAVYLCASSFQSWGNEQFFGPGTRLTVL.